One T cell receptor beta chain is described in this entry. The antigen is not known. Sample-barcoded 5' priming and a J-beta primer mix drove a second PCR of about 7 to 12 cycles. Individual samples furnished no less than 3 million CDR3-containing paired-end reads apiece. TCRdb re-analysed the 5' RACE reads in MiXCR, keeping a single row per CDR3 protein. Counted here are fewer than 1,000,000 distinct CDR3 sequences, 35% to 50% occurring once; the ten biggest clones make up 15% to 20%. This sample was taken from a study of blood T cells in healthy people across ages. The CDR3 consists of 13 residues. CDR1 and CDR2 (germline): MGHRA, YSYEKL. V lost 2 bases to trimming and J lost 14 bases; unmatched junction nucleotides: 9. The donors, aged about 6 to 100, were healthy Caucasians from Russia. Study conclusions and caveats: Shifts in expanded clonotypes may have been confounded by donor CMV status, which was unknown. Total diversity from one million sequenced T cells was likely underestimated.

The sequence derives from an elderly man in good health. The sample taken for sequencing was blood. The chain has TRBV4-1 and TRBJ2-1; 7 bases line up with TRBD2. CDR3 coding DNA: TGCGCCAGCAGCCAACCCGTCAGCGGGGCAAAGTTCTTC. Residues: CASSQPVSGAKFF.